This T cell receptor beta chain derives from a study of blood T cell repertoires in COVID-19 (dated by TCRdb to 2019 to 2021). Looking at the study overall: Samples from collaborators originated in the United States, Italy and Spain and spanned both the acute and convalescent phases of COVID-19. The material from the prospective study consisted of cDNA or gDNA derived from T cells, B-cell-depleted T cells, or PBMCs. Deeply sampled blood TCRbeta repertoires from subjects exposed to, actively infected with, or recovered from COVID-19 were included in the dataset. A freely available public database, intended as a resource for researchers studying the immune response to SARS-CoV-2, is where the repertoires were released. Samples came from the ongoing ImmuneRACE study (first 160 participants) plus 1,254 subjects from 6 global collaborators. Nearly every sample came with metadata listing a de-identified subject ID, COVID-19 status, age in years and sex. HLA class I and class II types, where available, came from metadata supplied by the sample provider rather than from assay-based typing. What the authors observed across the whole study: The amount of clinical and demographic metadata varied by source and participant and was provided uncurated.

TCRbeta CDR3 regions were amplified from genomic DNA by means of the immunoSEQ Assay, a bias-controlled multiplex PCR. The source study handled its data this way. The number of nucleated cells in each sample was estimated by amplification of reference gene primers within the assay. Sequence reads were collapsed and filtered to measure the absolute abundance of every unique TCRbeta CDR3 rearrangement. For each sample, productive Simpson clonality was calculated by taking the square root of Simpson's diversity index across productive rearrangements. Imported from immuneACCESS, the table was reduced by TCRdb to in-frame sequences with V and J called. These copies leave out some clones; in studies compared against another copy, an unresolved V gene accounts for under half, and the cause of the remainder is not known. Clone size and the V and J calls come from that table; the DNA yielded D and trimming. Recorded for this sample are fewer than 80,000 clones; 85% to 90% of them occurred a single time. The top ten clonotypes cover 1% of the sample.

Each collaborating institution followed its own protocols to collect whole blood in K2EDTA tubes. Collaborator samples were shipped for TCRbeta analysis as frozen whole blood, isolated PBMCs, or DNA extracted from either sample type. Trimming leaves V shorter by 9 bases and J shorter by 4 bases, with the junction holding 15 bases beyond the gene matches. From its cysteine to its phenylalanine, the CDR3 spans 15 amino acids. The kept DNA is CDR3 alone, 45 bases in frame from the first base. Via the germline V gene, CDR1 is SGHRS and CDR2 YFSETQ. Notes on this clone: It has no known antigen specificity. Base qualities were left out, and no much larger clone turns up one base away.

Material: peripheral blood. This TCR derives from a man between 65 and 85 years old with acute or convalescent COVID-19. The sequence is built from TRBV5-1 and TRBJ1-1; 7 central nucleotides agree with TRBD1. For the CDR3, the sequence is CATQELQGVGTEAFF. In nucleotide form, the sequence is TGCGCCACCCAAGAACTCCAGGGGGTAGGCACTGAAGCTTTCTTT.